The 27 T cell receptor beta chains listed next were all sequenced from one sample in a study of shared T cell receptors in the human thymus. Libraries were prepared by immunoSEQ multiplex PCR; TCRdb keeps only in-frame clonotypes and omits some of them. The sample consists of about 660,000 clones, 87% of them appearing once. This same sample was also part of a study on human thymus T cells.

The material sequenced was thymocytes. The receptors shown here come from a boy younger than two with a congenital heart defect.

This chain connects TRBV1 to TRBJ2-3; the D call TRBD2 from the table was never checked on the DNA. TRBV1 is designated a pseudogene. The CDR3 is 14 amino acids. The CDR3: CTSSRGSGTDTQYF. In DNA, the CDR3 is TGCACCAGCAGCCGCGGGAGTGGGACAGATACGCAGTATTTT.

This sequence joins TRBV6-5 and TRBJ2-5; D is undetermined. The CDR3 covers 14 residues. V lost 1 base, J lost 0 bases, and 6 bases lay in between. The germline V gene encodes CDR1 MNHEY and CDR2 SVGAGI. CDR3 residues: CASSYFQYQETQYF. For the CDR3, the DNA is TGTGCCAGCAGTTACTTCCAGTACCAAGAGACCCAGTACTTC.

The rearrangement uses TRBV7-6 and TRBJ1-1; 7 bases are shared with TRBD1. Germline-derived CDR1 and CDR2 are SGHVS and FNYEAQ. J gave up 1 base and V 0 bases, and 5 bases lay outside the gene matches. There are 16 residues in the CDR3. The CDR3 nucleotides are TGTGCCAGCAGCTTAGCGACAGGGAGAGGGAACACTGAAGCTTTCTTT. This codes for CASSLATGRGNTEAFF.

This clone was found once. This chain connects TRBV27 to TRBJ2-1, with D unclear. V gave up 5 bases and J gave up 0 bases, with 8 bases separating them. The CDR3 runs to 14 residues. Germline V CDR1 and CDR2: MNHEY, SMNVEV (reference sequence). CDR3 sequence: CASSPMSSYNEQFF. DNA for the CDR3: TGTGCCAGCAGTCCCATGAGCTCCTACAATGAGCAGTTCTTC.

The sample holds one count of this clone. V is TRBV10-3 and J is TRBJ1-6; D is perhaps TRBD1 (6 bases). Trimming stripped 2 bases from V and 8 bases from J, with 10 bases between. Germline V gives CDR1 ENHRY, CDR2 SYGVKD. The CDR3 is 14 amino acids. The CDR3 spells CAISETRTDSPLHF. Written as DNA, the CDR3 is TGTGCCATCAGTGAGACACGGACAGATTCACCCCTCCACTTT.

V and J are TRBV4-3 and TRBJ2-6; 7 bases line up with TRBD1. V dropped 4 bases and J dropped 0; count of bases not matched to a gene: 12. The CDR3 spans 19 residues. The germline gives CDR1 LGHNA, CDR2 YSLEER. The CDR3 DNA reads as TGCGCCAGCAGCCGAACCCGGGACAGTGTATTCTCTGGGGCCAACGTCCTGACTTTC. Protein product: CASSRTRDSVFSGANVLTF.

This clone was observed once. This sequence joins TRBV7-8 and TRBJ2-5, with TRBD2 identical over 11 bases. Looked up from germline, CDR1 is SGHVS and CDR2 is FQNEAQ. This CDR3 is 16 amino acids long. Unmatched junction bases numbered 9, after V lost 5 bases and J lost 4 bases. CDR3 DNA sequence: TGTGCCAGCAGCCTATTGGAGCTAGCGGGAGGAGAGACCCAGTACTTC. It specifies CASSLLELAGGETQYF.

The chain links TRBV15 to TRBJ2-7, with 8 bases that match TRBD2. CDR1 LNHNV and CDR2 YYDKDF come from the germline V gene (reference sequence). The CDR3 runs 15 residues. The trim removed 3 bases at V and 2 bases at J, leaving 6 bases unmatched. The CDR3, as DNA: TGTGCCACCAGCAGCCCCGGACTAGCTACCTACGAGCAGTACTTC. Its protein is CATSSPGLATYEQYF.

The chain couples TRBV28 to TRBJ2-7; 7 bases are a match to TRBD1. J gave up 3 bases and V 5 bases, and 13 bases lay outside the gene matches. CDR1 and CDR2 from the germline V gene are MDHEN and SYDVKM. The CDR3 covers 16 residues. The CDR3 here is CASSTLHRGKGYEQYF. CDR3 nucleotides: TGTGCCAGCAGTACCCTCCACAGGGGCAAGGGCTACGAGCAGTACTTC.

The chain employs TRBV14 and TRBJ2-1, with 8 nucleotides matching TRBD2. Germline lookup yields CDR1 SGHDN and CDR2 FVKESK. V shed 0 bases, J shed 7 bases, and the junction held 8 bases outside the gene matches. This CDR3 is 16 amino acids long. CDR3 in DNA: TGTGCCAGCAGCCAAGATCTGAGCGGGGGAGTGAATGAGCAGTTCTTC. This translates into CASSQDLSGGVNEQFF.

Only a few counts were recorded for this clone. The chain joins TRBV4-1 to TRBJ1-2; no clear D gene. Trimming took off 3 bases at V and 4 bases at J, with 12 bases between the two ends. This CDR3 comprises 14 residues. Germline CDR1 MGHRA, CDR2 YSYEKL. The CDR3 loop is CASSHPMWAYGYTF. CDR3 nucleotide sequence: TGCGCCAGCAGCCACCCTATGTGGGCCTATGGCTACACCTTC.

For this clone: Other DNA sequences in this sample translate to the same CDR3. The chain uses TRBV9 and TRBJ2-7; 8 positions match TRBD1. The CDR3 extends over 14 amino acids. Germline CDR1 and CDR2: SGDLS and YYNGEE. V shed 0 bases, J shed 2 bases, and the junction held 1 base outside the gene matches. The CDR3 coding sequence is TGTGCCAGCAGCGTAGGACAGGGGACCTACGAGCAGTACTTC. It translates to CASSVGQGTYEQYF. The whole variable domain, remainder taken from reference TRBV9 and TRBJ2-7, is DSGVTQTPKHLITATGQRVTLRCSPRSGDLSVYWYQQSLDQGLQFLIQYYNGEERAKGNILERFSAQQFPDLHSELNLSSLELGDSALYFCASSVGQGTYEQYFGPGTRLTVT.

This clone was seen more than once but under ten times. The V and J genes are TRBV14 and TRBJ1-2, with TRBD1 matching 9 bases. The V gene end was trimmed by 5 bases and the J gene end by 8 bases; junction bases not matched to a gene: 15. The CDR3 contains 16 residues. CDR1 and CDR2 from the germline V gene are SGHDN and FVKESK. The CDR3: CASSMGQGNRPRGYTF. CDR3 DNA sequence: TGTGCCAGCAGCATGGGACAGGGTAATCGTCCGCGGGGCTACACCTTC.

This rearrangement joins TRBV5-1 to TRBJ2-1; 11 bases align to TRBD2. Germline V gene data show CDR1 as SGHRS and CDR2 as YFSETQ. CDR3 length: 16 residues. The trim removed 4 bases at V and 7 bases at J, leaving 10 bases unmatched. The DNA for the CDR3 is TGCGCCAGCAGCACCGGGACTAGCGGCAGAGGGAATGAGCAGTTCTTC. As protein: CASSTGTSGRGNEQFF.

The chain combines TRBV7-6 with TRBJ1-6, with D possibly matching TRBD1 (5 bases). This CDR3 spans 14 amino acids. V was clipped by 1 base and J by 6 bases, with 7 bases between them. Looked up from germline, CDR1 is SGHVS and CDR2 is FNYEAQ. The CDR3 region is CASSLDRSNSPLHF. CDR3 sequence (DNA): TGTGCCAGCAGCTTAGACAGGTCTAATTCACCCCTCCACTTT. Drawing the rest from reference TRBV7-6 and TRBJ1-6, the complete variable domain is GAGVSQSPRYKVTKRGQDVALRCDPISGHVSLYWYRQALGQGPEFLTYFNYEAQQDKSGLPNDRFSAERPEGSISTLTIQRTEQRDSAMYRCASSLDRSNSPLHFGNGTRLTVT.

This clone occurred a few times. The chain couples TRBV19 to TRBJ1-1; 9 nucleotides line up with TRBD1. J was trimmed by 8 bases and V by 8 bases; bases with no gene match: 21. CDR1 LNHDA and CDR2 SQIVND come from the germline V gene (reference sequence). The CDR3 has 17 residues. CDR3 sequence: CASGRRGTGTPRSEAFF. The CDR3 DNA follows: TGTGCCAGTGGCCGCCGCGGGACAGGGACGCCCAGGTCGGAAGCTTTCTTT.

The rearrangement uses TRBV27 and TRBJ1-2, with TRBD1 matching 8 bases. After removal of 4 bases from V and 8 bases from J, the junction contained 3 bases not matched to a gene. Germline V lookup: CDR1 MNHEY, CDR2 SMNVEV (reference sequence). The CDR3 covers 12 residues. CDR3 DNA: TGTGCCAGCAGTTCGACAGGGGAAGGCTACACCTTC. It codes for CASSSTGEGYTF.

This clone was counted a single time. This chain connects TRBV4-1 to TRBJ2-1, with 12 nucleotides matching TRBD2. The CDR3 contains 16 residues. With V trimmed by 0 bases and J by 13 bases, 10 bases remained unmatched. In germline, CDR1 is MGHRA, CDR2 YSYEKL. CDR3 protein: CASSQDLAGGREYQFF. CDR3 bases: TGCGCCAGCAGCCAAGATCTAGCGGGGGGGCGGGAATATCAGTTCTTC.

This chain links TRBV5-1 with TRBJ2-7, with 10 bases aligning to TRBD1. The CDR3 runs 16 residues. CDR1 is SGHRS and CDR2 is YFSETQ in the germline V gene. Losses at the gene ends were 7 bases for V and 2 bases for J; bases not matched to a gene: 12. CDR3 sequence reads: CASQMLSGTGAYEQYF. The CDR3 bases are TGCGCCAGCCAGATGTTATCCGGGACAGGGGCCTACGAGCAGTACTTC. Full variable domain (missing parts from reference TRBV5-1 and TRBJ2-7): KAGVTQTPRYLIKTRGQQVTLSCSPISGHRSVSWYQQTPGQGLQFLFEYFSETQRNKGNFPGRFSGRQFSNSRSEMNVSTLELGDSALYLCASQMLSGTGAYEQYFGPGTRLTVT.

The chain carries TRBV6-1 and TRBJ1-6; the match to TRBD1 covers 8 bases. This CDR3 has 18 amino acids. Germline values: CDR1 MNHNS, CDR2 SASEGT. V dropped 3 bases and J dropped 0; count of bases not matched to a gene: 7. For the CDR3, the DNA is TGTGCCAGCAGTGACAGGACAGGGTTTAGCTCCTATAATTCACCCCTCCACTTT. It codes for CASSDRTGFSSYNSPLHF.

The V gene is TRBV28, the J gene TRBJ2-6, with 7 bases matching TRBD2. The CDR3 is 16 residues long. After removal of 4 bases from V and 5 bases from J, the junction contained 8 bases not matched to a gene. CDR1 is MDHEN, CDR2 SYDVKM, per germline. CDR3 sequence: CASSSGSGPWANVLTF. The CDR3 coding sequence is TGTGCCAGCAGTTCGGGTAGCGGGCCCTGGGCCAACGTCCTGACTTTC.

V is TRBV15 and J is TRBJ1-3; 9 nucleotides align to TRBD1. Germline loops: CDR1 LNHNV, CDR2 YYDKDF (reference sequence). The CDR3 covers 17 residues. J lost 6 bases, V lost 3 bases, and 12 bases had no gene match. CDR3 loop: CATSRAGQGFFLNTIYF. The CDR3 DNA reads as TGTGCCACCAGCAGGGCAGGACAGGGGTTTTTTTTAAACACCATATATTTT.

V gene TRBV12-5 combines with J gene TRBJ2-1, with TRBD2 matching 16 bases. The CDR3 contains 17 residues. CDR1 and CDR2 from the germline V gene are LGHNT and FRNRAP. After removal of 0 bases from V and 6 bases from J, the junction contained 2 bases not matched to a gene. CDR3 sequence reads: CASGLVGTSGGANEQFF. The CDR3 bases are TGTGCTAGTGGTTTGGTAGGGACTAGCGGGGGGGCCAATGAGCAGTTCTTC.

This chain uses TRBV29-1 with TRBJ2-1, with TRBD2 matching over 13 bases. V shed 8 bases and J 3 bases; nucleotides not matched to a gene: 10. The CDR3 runs 16 residues. Germline V gene data show CDR1 as SQVTM and CDR2 as ANQGSEA. The CDR3 DNA is TGCAGCCATACAGGACTAGCGGGAGCCTTCTACAATGAGCAGTTCTTC. Residues: CSHTGLAGAFYNEQFF.

CDR3 in DNA: TGTGCCAGCAGCGTCACCGGGACTGCCCAAGAGACCCAGTACTTC. Encoded protein: CASSVTGTAQETQYF. The V gene is TRBV11-2, the J gene TRBJ2-5, with a weak D call TRBD2 (6 bases). Germline assignment: CDR1 SGHAT and CDR2 FQNNGV. V dropped 5 bases and J dropped 1 base, with 14 bases sitting between them. The CDR3 has 15 amino acids.

This chain connects TRBV4-3 to TRBJ2-5; 11 bases fit TRBD2. Germline values: CDR1 LGHNA, CDR2 YSLEER. CDR3 size: 19 residues. The trim removed 4 bases at V and 5 bases at J, leaving 18 bases unmatched. CDR3 DNA sequence: TGCGCCAGCAGCCCAAACACACTCAAACTAGCGGGAGCTCGGGAGACCCAGTACTTC. Its protein product is CASSPNTLKLAGARETQYF.

V gene TRBV6-5 combines with J gene TRBJ2-7, with 10 bases matching TRBD2. The V and J ends lost 5 bases and 5 bases, in that order; junction bases with no gene match: 6. From germline, CDR1 is MNHEY and CDR2 SVGAGI. The CDR3 is made up of 14 amino acids. The CDR3 bases are TGTGCCAGCAGTCTAGCGGGAGTGAAGGACGAGCAGTACTTC. Amino acids: CASSLAGVKDEQYF.